The rows below give T cell receptor beta chains drawn from one sample of a study of memory CD4+ T cells and cytomegalovirus serostatus. TCRdb's table, derived via immunoSEQ multiplex PCR, lists solely in-frame clones and lacks some. The table has roughly 40,000 clones, roughly 78% seen once; the top ten hold around 0.77%. The specimen was memory CD4+ T cells from blood. The receptors were sampled from an adult in good health and CMV-seronegative. Each CDR3 is given with its conserved first and last residue. D genes are given only for firm matches. Clone size is given for some rows only: seen once, a few or many times, or a class if the clone is expanded.

v_call: TRBV19; j_call: TRBJ2-5; d_call: TRBD1; clone_size: .; cdr3_aa: CASSTRTGEETQYF; cdr3_nt: TGTGCCAGTAGTACCAGGACAGGGGAAGAGACCCAGTACTTC
v_call: TRBV19; j_call: TRBJ1-1; d_call: .; clone_size: .; cdr3_aa: CASSIVATLNTEAFF; cdr3_nt: TGTGCCAGTAGTATAGTTGCCACTTTGAACACTGAAGCTTTCTTT
v_call: TRBV18; j_call: TRBJ2-7; d_call: .; clone_size: few; cdr3_aa: CASSLTVGYEQYF; cdr3_nt: TGTGCCAGCTCATTAACAGTAGGCTACGAGCAGTACTTC
v_call: TRBV5-1; j_call: TRBJ1-2; d_call: .; clone_size: .; cdr3_aa: CASSLAPGVKYGYTF; cdr3_nt: TGCGCCAGCAGCTTGGCCCCAGGGGTGAAATATGGCTACACCTTC
v_call: TRBV2; j_call: TRBJ2-7; d_call: TRBD1; clone_size: .; cdr3_aa: CASSWTGYEQYF; cdr3_nt: TGTGCCAGCAGTTGGACAGGCTACGAGCAGTACTTC
v_call: TRBV30; j_call: TRBJ2-7; d_call: .; clone_size: .; cdr3_aa: CAWSTNRAGEQYF; cdr3_nt: TGTGCCTGGAGTACCAACAGGGCCGGCGAGCAGTACTTC
v_call: TRBV11-1; j_call: TRBJ2-3; d_call: .; clone_size: .; cdr3_aa: CASSFSLGPTTDTQYF; cdr3_nt: TGTGCCAGCAGCTTCTCTCTGGGACCCACCACAGATACGCAGTATTTT
v_call: TRBV19; j_call: TRBJ1-2; d_call: TRBD1; clone_size: few; cdr3_aa: CASRPQGGFAYGYTF; cdr3_nt: TGTGCCAGTAGACCCCAGGGGGGGTTTGCCTATGGCTACACCTTC
v_call: TRBV29-1; j_call: TRBJ1-2; d_call: TRBD1; clone_size: .; cdr3_aa: CSVEVRTGDYGYTF; cdr3_nt: TGCAGCGTTGAAGTCCGGACAGGGGACTATGGCTACACCTTC
v_call: TRBV6-4; j_call: TRBJ1-1; d_call: TRBD1; clone_size: .; cdr3_aa: CASKLDRAGTEAFF; cdr3_nt: TGTGCCAGCAAACTTGACAGGGCTGGCACTGAGGCTTTCTTT
v_call: TRBV19; j_call: TRBJ2-3; d_call: .; clone_size: .; cdr3_aa: CASSISGQSTDTQYF; cdr3_nt: TGTGCCAGTAGTATAAGTGGCCAGAGCACAGATACGCAGTATTTT
v_call: TRBV9; j_call: TRBJ2-2; d_call: TRBD1; clone_size: .; cdr3_aa: CASSKKSGQVTGELFF; cdr3_nt: TGTGCCAGCAGCAAGAAGTCGGGACAGGTGACCGGGGAGCTGTTTTTT
v_call: TRBV11-1; j_call: TRBJ2-5; d_call: TRBD2; clone_size: once; cdr3_aa: CASSSLAALDETQYF; cdr3_nt: TGTGCCAGCAGCTCACTAGCGGCACTAGACGAGACCCAGTACTTC
v_call: TRBV19; j_call: TRBJ2-7; d_call: TRBD1; clone_size: .; cdr3_aa: CASRLGGTGAYEQYF; cdr3_nt: TGTGCCAGTAGACTTGGTGGGACAGGGGCCTACGAGCAGTACTTC
v_call: TRBV5-1; j_call: TRBJ1-1; d_call: .; clone_size: .; cdr3_aa: CASSLEGQGEAFF; cdr3_nt: TGCGCCAGCAGCTTGGAGGGACAAGGGGAGGCTTTCTTT
v_call: TRBV25-1; j_call: TRBJ1-3; d_call: .; clone_size: few; cdr3_aa: CASSDGGGQGNTIYF; cdr3_nt: TGTGCCAGCAGTGATGGGGGGGGGCAAGGAAACACCATATATTTT
v_call: TRBV2; j_call: TRBJ2-5; d_call: .; clone_size: .; cdr3_aa: CASSVTSGGETQYF; cdr3_nt: TGTGCCAGCAGTGTCACCTCCGGAGGGGAGACCCAGTACTTC
v_call: TRBV5-4; j_call: TRBJ2-3; d_call: TRBD1; clone_size: .; cdr3_aa: CASRQGSGTDTQYF; cdr3_nt: TGTGCCAGCCGACAGGGAAGCGGCACAGATACGCAGTATTTT
v_call: TRBV19; j_call: TRBJ1-4; d_call: .; clone_size: .; cdr3_aa: CASSMEWGDGFEKLFF; cdr3_nt: TGTGCCAGTAGTATGGAATGGGGGGACGGTTTTGAAAAACTGTTTTTT
v_call: TRBV30; j_call: TRBJ1-3; d_call: .; clone_size: .; cdr3_aa: CAWRGRVSSGNTIYF; cdr3_nt: TGTGCCTGGAGGGGCCGGGTTTCCTCTGGAAACACCATATATTTT
v_call: TRBV2; j_call: TRBJ1-4; d_call: .; clone_size: .; cdr3_aa: CASRAHAGRATNEKLFF; cdr3_nt: TGTGCCAGCAGGGCCCACGCGGGGCGTGCAACTAATGAAAAACTGTTTTTT
v_call: TRBV7-7; j_call: TRBJ2-5; d_call: .; clone_size: few; cdr3_aa: CASSVSGTQYF; cdr3_nt: TGTGCCAGCAGCGTATCAGGGACCCAGTACTTC
v_call: TRBV19; j_call: TRBJ2-3; d_call: .; clone_size: .; cdr3_aa: CASSLSGTDTQYF; cdr3_nt: TGTGCCAGTAGTCTTAGCGGCACAGATACGCAGTATTTT
v_call: TRBV5-1; j_call: TRBJ2-3; d_call: .; clone_size: .; cdr3_aa: CASSMSGDTDTQYF; cdr3_nt: TGCGCCAGCAGTATGAGCGGTGACACAGATACGCAGTATTTT
v_call: TRBV9; j_call: TRBJ2-1; d_call: TRBD2; clone_size: once; cdr3_aa: CASSVGQAGGQNEQFF; cdr3_nt: TGTGCCAGCAGCGTAGGACAAGCGGGGGGGCAAAATGAGCAGTTCTTC
v_call: TRBV4-1; j_call: TRBJ2-4; d_call: .; clone_size: .; cdr3_aa: CASSIAGGALGIQYF; cdr3_nt: TGCGCCAGCAGCATCGCTGGGGGGGCGTTAGGCATTCAGTACTTC
v_call: TRBV6-1; j_call: TRBJ1-1; d_call: .; clone_size: .; cdr3_aa: CASSELGVGGTEAFF; cdr3_nt: TGTGCCAGCAGTGAACTGGGAGTAGGCGGAACTGAAGCTTTCTTT
v_call: TRBV7-9; j_call: TRBJ2-1; d_call: TRBD2; clone_size: .; cdr3_aa: CASSPLAGGLYNEQFF; cdr3_nt: TGTGCCAGCAGTCCTCTGGCGGGGGGACTCTACAATGAGCAGTTCTTC
v_call: TRBV7-6; j_call: TRBJ2-2; d_call: .; clone_size: .; cdr3_aa: CASSLGTFGSGELFF; cdr3_nt: TGTGCCAGCAGCTTAGGGACCTTTGGGTCCGGGGAGCTGTTTTTT
v_call: TRBV2; j_call: TRBJ2-2; d_call: .; clone_size: .; cdr3_aa: CASNERQTNTGELFF; cdr3_nt: TGTGCCAGCAACGAGAGGCAGACGAACACCGGGGAGCTGTTTTTT
v_call: TRBV25-1; j_call: TRBJ2-1; d_call: TRBD2; clone_size: .; cdr3_aa: CASSGLAGKFDEQFF; cdr3_nt: TGTGCCAGCAGTGGGCTAGCGGGGAAGTTCGATGAGCAGTTCTTC
v_call: TRBV7-9; j_call: TRBJ1-1; d_call: .; clone_size: .; cdr3_aa: CASSLAWDRNTEAFF; cdr3_nt: TGTGCCAGCAGCTTAGCTTGGGACCGGAACACTGAAGCTTTCTTT
v_call: TRBV30; j_call: TRBJ1-2; d_call: .; clone_size: .; cdr3_aa: CAWSPGTQYGYTF; cdr3_nt: TGTGCCTGGAGTCCCGGGACACAGTATGGCTACACCTTC
v_call: TRBV5-1; j_call: TRBJ1-1; d_call: .; clone_size: few; cdr3_aa: CASSQQGGGTEAFF; cdr3_nt: TGCGCCAGCAGCCAACAGGGAGGCGGCACTGAAGCTTTCTTT
v_call: TRBV10-3; j_call: TRBJ1-1; d_call: .; clone_size: .; cdr3_aa: CAISESMVRRGTEAFF; cdr3_nt: TGTGCCATCAGTGAGTCGATGGTTAGGAGGGGCACTGAAGCTTTCTTT
v_call: TRBV2; j_call: TRBJ1-4; d_call: .; clone_size: .; cdr3_aa: CASSVNEKLFF; cdr3_nt: TGTGCCAGCAGTGTTAATGAAAAACTGTTTTTT
v_call: TRBV11-2; j_call: TRBJ2-7; d_call: .; clone_size: .; cdr3_aa: CASSRDRGNEQYF; cdr3_nt: TGTGCCAGCAGCCGGGACCGCGGAAACGAGCAGTACTTC
v_call: TRBV20-1; j_call: TRBJ2-5; d_call: TRBD1; clone_size: .; cdr3_aa: CSAKGAETQYF; cdr3_nt: TGCAGTGCTAAGGGGGCGGAGACCCAGTACTTC
v_call: TRBV19; j_call: TRBJ2-3; d_call: .; clone_size: .; cdr3_aa: CASSTLYREDTQYF; cdr3_nt: TGTGCCAGTAGTACGCTCTACAGGGAAGATACGCAGTATTTT
v_call: TRBV9; j_call: TRBJ2-1; d_call: .; clone_size: .; cdr3_aa: CASSVAENHNEQFF; cdr3_nt: TGTGCCAGCAGCGTAGCTGAGAACCACAATGAGCAGTTCTTC
v_call: TRBV6-1; j_call: TRBJ2-5; d_call: .; clone_size: .; cdr3_aa: CASSESSREETQYF; cdr3_nt: TGTGCCAGCAGTGAATCCTCCCGGGAGGAGACCCAGTACTTC
v_call: TRBV6-5; j_call: TRBJ2-7; d_call: .; clone_size: .; cdr3_aa: CASSSVMRPGSYEQYF; cdr3_nt: TGTGCCAGCAGTTCCGTCATGAGGCCGGGGAGCTACGAGCAGTACTTC
v_call: TRBV2; j_call: TRBJ1-6; d_call: .; clone_size: .; cdr3_aa: CASSMGMGSPLHF; cdr3_nt: TGTGCCAGCAGCATGGGAATGGGGTCACCCCTCCACTTT
v_call: TRBV7-9; j_call: TRBJ2-2; d_call: .; clone_size: few; cdr3_aa: CASSSRGRGTGELFF; cdr3_nt: TGTGCCAGCAGCTCTAGGGGCCGCGGCACCGGGGAGCTGTTTTTT
v_call: TRBV5-1; j_call: TRBJ1-5; d_call: TRBD1; clone_size: .; cdr3_aa: CASSLAEAGGDQPQHF; cdr3_nt: TGCGCCAGCAGCTTGGCCGAAGCAGGGGGCGATCAGCCCCAGCATTTT
v_call: TRBV7-2; j_call: TRBJ2-7; d_call: TRBD2; clone_size: .; cdr3_aa: CASSLLGSGGHSYEQYF; cdr3_nt: TGTGCCAGCAGCTTACTGGGGAGCGGGGGGCACTCCTACGAGCAGTACTTC